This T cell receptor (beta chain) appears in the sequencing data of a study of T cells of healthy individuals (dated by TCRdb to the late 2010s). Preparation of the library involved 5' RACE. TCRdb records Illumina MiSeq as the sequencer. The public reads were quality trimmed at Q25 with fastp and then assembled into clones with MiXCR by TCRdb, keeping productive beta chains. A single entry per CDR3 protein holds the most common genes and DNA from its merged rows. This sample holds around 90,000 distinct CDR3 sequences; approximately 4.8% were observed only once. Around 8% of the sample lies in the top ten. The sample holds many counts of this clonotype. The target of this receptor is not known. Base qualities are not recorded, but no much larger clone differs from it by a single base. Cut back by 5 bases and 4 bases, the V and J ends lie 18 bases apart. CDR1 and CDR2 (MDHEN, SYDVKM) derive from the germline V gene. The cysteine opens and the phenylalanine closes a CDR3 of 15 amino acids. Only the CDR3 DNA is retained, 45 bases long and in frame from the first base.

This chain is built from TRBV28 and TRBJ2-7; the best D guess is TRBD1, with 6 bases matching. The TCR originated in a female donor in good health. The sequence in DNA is TGTGCCAGCAGTCTAACAAAAGGGGGATTATACGAGCAGTACTTC. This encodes CASSLTKGGLYEQYF.